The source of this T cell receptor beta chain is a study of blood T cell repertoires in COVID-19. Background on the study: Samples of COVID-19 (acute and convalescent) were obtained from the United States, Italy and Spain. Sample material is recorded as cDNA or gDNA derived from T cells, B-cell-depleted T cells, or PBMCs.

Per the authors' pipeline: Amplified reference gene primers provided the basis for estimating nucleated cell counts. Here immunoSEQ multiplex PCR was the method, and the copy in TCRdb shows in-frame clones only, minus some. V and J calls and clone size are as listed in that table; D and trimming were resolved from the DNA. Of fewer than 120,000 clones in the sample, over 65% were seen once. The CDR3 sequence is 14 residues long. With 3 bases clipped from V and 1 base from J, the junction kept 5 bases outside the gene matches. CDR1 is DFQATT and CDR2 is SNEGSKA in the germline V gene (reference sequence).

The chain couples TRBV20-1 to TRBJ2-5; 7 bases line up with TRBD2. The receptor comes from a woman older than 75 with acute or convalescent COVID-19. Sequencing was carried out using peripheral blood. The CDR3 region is CSASDQRGQETQYF. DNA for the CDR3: TGCAGTGCTAGTGACCAGCGGGGCCAAGAGACCCAGTACTTC.